Detailed here is one TCR beta chain. Its antigen is not known. Analysis of PBMCs was direct, with no culture step. The CDR3 runs to 13 residues. With 6 bases removed from V and 5 bases from J, the gap between germline ends came to 13 bases. Germline V lookup: CDR1 MNHEY, CDR2 SVGAGI. The data derive from a study of neoadjuvant anti-PD-1 for oral cavity cancer. Whole-study findings and limits: Each response group had just a few patients in TCR analyses.

TCRdb's table, derived via immunoSEQ multiplex PCR, lists solely in-frame clones and lacks some. The sample carries about 16,000 clones, about 70% recorded once. Sample: PBMCs, taken before nivolumab (anti-PD-1) treatment. The source of this sequence is a person aged 35 to 85 with oral cavity squamous cell carcinoma. The chain carries TRBV6-5 and TRBJ1-2; maybe TRBD1 (5 bases). The CDR3 loop reads CASSMDKVYGYTF. CDR3 nucleotides: TGTGCCAGCAGCATGGACAAGGTGTATGGCTACACCTTC.